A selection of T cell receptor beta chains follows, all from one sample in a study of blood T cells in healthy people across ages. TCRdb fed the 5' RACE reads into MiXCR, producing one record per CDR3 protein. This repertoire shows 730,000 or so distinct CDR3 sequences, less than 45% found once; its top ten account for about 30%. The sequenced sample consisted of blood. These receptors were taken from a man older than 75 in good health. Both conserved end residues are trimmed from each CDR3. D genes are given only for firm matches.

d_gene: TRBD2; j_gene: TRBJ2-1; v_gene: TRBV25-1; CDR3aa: ASRDSGLGNEQF
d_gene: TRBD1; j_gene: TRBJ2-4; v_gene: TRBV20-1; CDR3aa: SAKRTGDSPLLGEQY
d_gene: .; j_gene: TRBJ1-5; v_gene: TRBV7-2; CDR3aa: ASSLEGFNQPQH
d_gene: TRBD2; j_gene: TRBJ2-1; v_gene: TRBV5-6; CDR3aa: ASSLAEGRGPVDEQF
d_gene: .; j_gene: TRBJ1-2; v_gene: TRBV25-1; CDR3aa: ASSIGFDYGYT
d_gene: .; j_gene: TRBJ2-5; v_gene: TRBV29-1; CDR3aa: SGDWGQEQY
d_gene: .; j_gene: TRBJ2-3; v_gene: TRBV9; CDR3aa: ASSVDTLVTDTQY
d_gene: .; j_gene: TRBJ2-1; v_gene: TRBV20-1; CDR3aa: SARDLLGRDEQF
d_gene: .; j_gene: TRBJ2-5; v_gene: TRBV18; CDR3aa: ASSGGLTETQY
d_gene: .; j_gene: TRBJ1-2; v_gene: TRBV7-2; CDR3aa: ASSLGLRERDGYT
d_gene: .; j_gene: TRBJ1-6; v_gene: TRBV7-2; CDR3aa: ASSSGRQGNSPLH
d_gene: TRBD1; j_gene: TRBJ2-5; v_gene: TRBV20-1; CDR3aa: SATGTDQETQY
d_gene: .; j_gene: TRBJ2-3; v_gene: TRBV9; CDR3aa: ASSGAPTDTQY
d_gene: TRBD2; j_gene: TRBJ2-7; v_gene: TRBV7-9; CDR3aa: ASYGRERQY
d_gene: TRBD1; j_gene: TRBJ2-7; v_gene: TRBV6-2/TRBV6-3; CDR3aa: ASGQDSSYEQY
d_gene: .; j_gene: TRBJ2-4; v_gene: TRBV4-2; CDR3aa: ASSQVGPGSQAKNIQY
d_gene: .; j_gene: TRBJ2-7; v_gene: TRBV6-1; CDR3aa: ASSGTNYNEQY
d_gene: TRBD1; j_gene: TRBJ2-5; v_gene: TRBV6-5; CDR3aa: ASSYSRQGANEQY
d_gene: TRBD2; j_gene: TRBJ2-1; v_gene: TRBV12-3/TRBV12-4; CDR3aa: ASIGTSGRFSGSYNEQF
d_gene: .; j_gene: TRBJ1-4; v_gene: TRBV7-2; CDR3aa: ASSLSAGPNEKLF